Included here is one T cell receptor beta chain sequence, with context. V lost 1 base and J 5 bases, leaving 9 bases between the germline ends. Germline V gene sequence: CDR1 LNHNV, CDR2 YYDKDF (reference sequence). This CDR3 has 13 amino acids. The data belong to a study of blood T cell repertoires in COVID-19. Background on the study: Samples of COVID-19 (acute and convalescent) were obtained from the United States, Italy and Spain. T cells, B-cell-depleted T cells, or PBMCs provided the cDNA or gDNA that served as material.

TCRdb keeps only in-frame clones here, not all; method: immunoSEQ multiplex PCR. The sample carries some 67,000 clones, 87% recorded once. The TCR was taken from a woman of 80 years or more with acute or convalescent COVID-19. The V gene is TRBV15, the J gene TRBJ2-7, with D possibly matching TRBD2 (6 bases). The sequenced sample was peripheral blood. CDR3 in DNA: TGTGCCACCAGCAGAGGAGGGGAGGACGAGCAGTACTTC. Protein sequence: CATSRGGEDEQYF.